Included here is one TCR beta chain sequence, with context. Here immunoSEQ multiplex PCR was the method, and the copy in TCRdb shows in-frame clones only, minus some. Here the sample spans 40,000 or so clones, around four fifths being singletons. This record comes from a study of OX40 agonist ivuxolimab in advanced cancers. V was clipped by 1 base and J by 0 bases, with 10 bases between them. Germline-derived CDR1 and CDR2 are SGHDN and FVKESK. CDR3 length: 15 residues. V usage is TRBV14 and J usage is TRBJ2-7, with a possible D match to TRBD1 (6 bases). Specimen: CD4+ or CD8+ T cells sorted from blood, collected in a trial of the OX40 agonist ivuxolimab. The TCR was taken from an adult with an advanced solid tumor such as melanoma, head and neck, liver or kidney cancer. The CDR3 loop is CASSQGTVISYEQYF. The CDR3 coding sequence is TGTGCCAGCAGCCAAGGGACAGTGATCTCCTACGAGCAGTACTTC.